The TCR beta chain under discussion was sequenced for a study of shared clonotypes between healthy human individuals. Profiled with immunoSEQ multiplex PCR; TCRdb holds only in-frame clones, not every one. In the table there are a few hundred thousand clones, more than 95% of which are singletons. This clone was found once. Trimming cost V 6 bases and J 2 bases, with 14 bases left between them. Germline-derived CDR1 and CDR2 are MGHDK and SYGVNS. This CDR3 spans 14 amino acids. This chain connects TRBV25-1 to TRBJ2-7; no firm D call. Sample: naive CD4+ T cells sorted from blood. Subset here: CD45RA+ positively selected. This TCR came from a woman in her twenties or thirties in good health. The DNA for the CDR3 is TGTGCCAGCAGGAGCCACGCTGGCACCTACGAGCAGTACTTC. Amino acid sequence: CASRSHAGTYEQYF.